Listed below are T cell receptor beta chains from one sample, sequenced in a study of blood T cell repertoires in COVID-19. This table comes from immunoSEQ multiplex PCR, and its TCRdb copy is limited to in-frame clones, with some not included. This sample has 300,000 to 500,000 clones; nearly 90% occur once, and the top ten carry approximately 2.1%. Sequenced: PBMCs or T cells enriched from blood (not recorded which). These receptors were taken from a woman aged 40-49 years with acute COVID-19. CDR3s include the opening cysteine and the closing phenylalanine or tryptophan.

>TRBV7-9|TRBJ2-1
CASSLDFGGWNEQFF
>TRBV7-6|TRBJ2-1
CASSLTSSGGANEQFF
>TRBV5-1|TRBJ2-7
CASSLGSGGPAYEQYF
>TRBV2|TRBJ2-1
CASSDPGGTTMEQFF
>TRBV29-1|TRBJ1-2
CSVEVEAGLSYGYTF
>TRBV4-1|TRBJ2-7
CASSQDSTTYEQYF
>TRBV11-3|TRBJ2-7
CASSTTTSGGYEQYF
>TRBV30|TRBJ1-1
CAWSQTGTGVTEAFF
>TRBV5-1|TRBJ2-1
CASSPGTGSYNEQFF
>TRBV25-1|TRBJ2-3
CASSEWDRDTDTQYF
>TRBV30|TRBJ2-7
CAWGGTVEQYF
>TRBV29-1|TRBJ2-1
CSVDASNEQFF
>TRBV29-1|TRBJ1-2
CSDRGGADGYTF
>TRBV7-9|TRBJ2-6
CASSPHRPYSGANVLTF
>TRBV12-2|TRBJ2-1
CASRLGRQGKCEQFF
>TRBV24-1|TRBJ2-7
CATSDPSSGGYEQYF
>TRBV7-9|TRBJ2-7
CASSLEQGRGYEQYF
>TRBV7-9|TRBJ2-7
CASSLVVAGEQGEQYF
>TRBV9|TRBJ2-6
CASSVVRGVLTF
>TRBV5-1|TRBJ1-4
CASKRQGSNEKLFF
>TRBV7-9|TRBJ2-1
CASSHLAGGPHNEQFF
>TRBV2|TRBJ2-5
CASSESRAGGLETQYF
>TRBV30|TRBJ2-7
CAWKRGSTYEQYF
>TRBV5-4|TRBJ2-5
CASSSRTGKETQYF
>TRBV27|TRBJ2-1
CASSLASGGPINNEQFF
>TRBV7-9|TRBJ2-3
CASRTRLAGSTDTQYF
>TRBV7-9|TRBJ1-1
CASSPTGGIAEAFF
>TRBV5-8|TRBJ2-1
CASSLEGGQGYNEQFF
>TRBV19|TRBJ1-2
CASSVQQNYGYTF
>TRBV3-1/TRBV3-2|TRBJ2-7
CASRYGGSQQYF
>TRBV18|TRBJ2-7
CASSPPGQGDEQYF